One sample yielded the 25 T cell receptor beta chains listed below, sequenced in a study of glioma-infiltrating T cells. TCR alpha and beta CDR3 regions were amplified from RNA using iRepertoire nested multiplex PCR. TCRdb processed the multiplex PCR reads anew with MiXCR; each CDR3 protein has one entry. Of some 120,000 distinct CDR3 sequences listed, approximately 25% are singletons. Input material: glioma tissue, nonneoplastic brain tissue, or PBMCs (not recorded which). These receptors were obtained from a human donor with low-grade glioma or glioblastoma, undergoing nonglioma brain surgery, or in good health (not recorded which).

This clonotype was seen ten or more times. The chain joins TRBV6-1 to TRBJ2-7, with 7 nucleotides matching TRBD2. The germline gives CDR1 MNHNS, CDR2 SASEGT. V was clipped by 9 bases and J by 3 bases; unmatched bases: 8. This CDR3 is 13 amino acids long. The CDR3 region is CARLERDCYEQYF. In nucleotides, the CDR3 is TGTGCCAGACTCGAGCGGGACTGCTACGAGCAGTACTTC.

Only a few counts were recorded for this clonotype. A read error may be the cause here, since a much bigger clone is one base away. The V call is TRBV20-1, the J call TRBJ2-7; 14 positions agree with TRBD2. The trim removed 1 base at V and 4 bases at J, leaving 6 bases unmatched. The CDR3 runs to 16 residues. Germline CDR1 is DFQATT and CDR2 is SNEGSKA (reference sequence). Here the CDR3 DNA reads TGCAGTGCTAGAGGTCGCGGGACTAGCGGGAGATACGAGCAGTACTTC. It encodes CSARGRGTSGRYEQYF.

This clonotype was detected many times. The chain employs TRBV7-6 and TRBJ2-1, with TRBD2 as a possible D gene (5 bases). V shed 5 bases and J shed 6 bases, with 11 bases lying between them. Per germline, CDR1 SGHVS and CDR2 FNYEAQ. The CDR3 length is 13 residues. CDR3 sequence: CASSPSLGNEQFF. CDR3 coding DNA: TGTGCCAGCAGCCCTAGCCTTGGCAATGAGCAGTTCTTC. The whole variable domain, remainder taken from reference TRBV7-6 and TRBJ2-1, is GAGVSQSPRYKVTKRGQDVALRCDPISGHVSLYWYRQALGQGPEFLTYFNYEAQQDKSGLPNDRFSAERPEGSISTLTIQRTEQRDSAMYRCASSPSLGNEQFFGPGTRLTVL.

This clonotype was picked up many times. The chain is built from TRBV20-1 and TRBJ2-7; D is unresolved. Germline V lookup: CDR1 DFQATT, CDR2 SNEGSKA (reference sequence). CDR3 length: 13 amino acids. V was pared by 1 base and J by 5 bases, with 12 bases between. The CDR3 loop is CSARGEINDEQYF. In DNA, the CDR3 is TGCAGTGCTAGAGGTGAAATTAACGACGAGCAGTACTTC.

This clonotype has just a few counts. V usage is TRBV12-3 or TRBV12-4 and J usage is TRBJ1-1; D unresolved. This CDR3 region has 13 residues. V lost 2 bases and J lost 1, with 5 bases in between. This CDR3 is CASSLLQNTEAFF. As DNA, the CDR3 is TGTGCCAGCAGTTTATTACAGAACACTGAAGCTTTCTTT.

This clonotype came up a few times. The rearrangement links TRBV19 to TRBJ1-5; a possible D gene is TRBD1 (6 bases). CDR3 length: 17 residues. Germline V gives CDR1 LNHDA, CDR2 SQIVND (reference sequence). With 3 bases removed from V and 0 bases from J, the gap between germline ends came to 15 bases. The CDR3 protein is CASSIPTGLYSNQPQHF. In DNA, the CDR3 is TGTGCCAGTAGTATTCCGACAGGACTGTATAGCAATCAGCCCCAGCATTTT.

This clonotype has just a few counts. V and J are TRBV5-1 and TRBJ1-2; D uncertain. From germline, CDR1 is SGHRS and CDR2 YFSETQ. V lost 3 bases, J lost 0 bases, and 9 bases lay in between. The CDR3 has 14 amino acids. The CDR3 spells CASSSLYANYGYTF. CDR3 coding DNA: TGCGCCAGCAGCTCGCTATATGCTAACTATGGCTACACCTTC.

A word on this clonotype: This sequence may be a read error, since a much larger clone differs from it by one base. The rearrangement links TRBV20-1 to TRBJ2-5; TRBD1 agrees at 9 bases. Germline CDR1 reads DFQATT; CDR2 reads SNEGSKA (reference sequence). The CDR3 is 13 residues long. The CDR3 is CSAPNRGHETQHF. The DNA for the CDR3 is TGCAGTGCTCCTAACAGGGGGCACGAGACCCAGCACTTC.

In the case of this clonotype: Being one base from a much bigger clone, this may be a read error. The CDR3 end shows no conserved phenylalanine or tryptophan, and so a read error is likely. V and J are TRBV10-3 and TRBJ2-1; no reliable D call. Per germline, CDR1 ENHRY and CDR2 SYGVKD. This CDR3 region has 13 residues. V was pared by 2 bases and J by 8 bases, with 10 bases between. DNA for the CDR3: TGTGCCATCAGTGAGGACGGATCCCATGAGCAGTTCATC. Protein: CAISEDGSHEQFI.

In its sample, this clonotype was seen many times. This chain joins TRBV7-2 and TRBJ2-3, with D hard to call. CDR1 and CDR2 from the germline V gene are SGHTA and FQGNSA. The CDR3 covers 12 residues. Trimming stripped 6 bases from V and 6 bases from J, with 10 bases between. The CDR3 region has the DNA TGTGCCAGCAGTTTATACCGGGATACGCAGTATTTT. Translating it yields CASSLYRDTQYF. Based on the CDR3 plus reference TRBV7-2 and TRBJ2-3, the full variable domain is GAGVSQSPSNKVTEKGKDVELRCDPISGHTALYWYRQSLGQGLEFLIYFQGNSAPDKSGLPSDRFSAERTGGSVSTLTIQRTQQEDSAVYLCASSLYRDTQYFGPGTRLTVL.

The genes are TRBV29-1 and TRBJ2-3; maybe TRBD2 (5 bases). CDR1 is SQVTM, CDR2 ANQGSEA, per germline. Trimming removed 6 bases from V and 3 bases from J, with 16 bases in between. The CDR3 runs to 14 residues. The CDR3 nucleotides are TGCAGCGTCCGTGAGATGTGCGGGACAGATACGCAGTATTTT. Its translation is CSVREMCGTDTQYF.

At least ten counts were recorded for this clonotype. The CDR3 DNA follows: TGTGCCAGCAGTTTTAGCGGAAGCTCCTACAATGAGCAGTTCTTC. It codes for CASSFSGSSYNEQFF. The chain recombines TRBV28 with TRBJ2-1; D is possibly TRBD2 (6 bases). Germline loops: CDR1 MDHEN, CDR2 SYDVKM. V was shortened by 3 bases and J by 0 bases, with 9 bases between the two germline ends. The length of the CDR3 is 15 residues.

This clonotype was seen a few times. The rearrangement links TRBV5-6 to TRBJ2-2, with D maybe TRBD1 (6 bases). The CDR3 sequence is 16 residues long. CDR1 SGHDT and CDR2 YYEEEE come from the germline V gene. V was shortened by 1 base and J by 6 bases, with 16 bases between the two germline ends. The CDR3 coding sequence is TGTGCCAGCAGCTTGCAGGGGCAAGCCTGGTCCGGGGAGCTGTTTTTT. This translates into CASSLQGQAWSGELFF.

About this clonotype itself: A much larger clonotype is one base distant, so this may be a read error. The chain links TRBV19 to TRBJ2-1; no definite D call. CDR1 and CDR2 (germline): LNHDA, SQIVND (reference sequence). This CDR3 is 16 amino acids long. The CDR3 here is CVSTDNPHSSYNEQFF. For the CDR3, the DNA is TGTGTCAGTACCGATAATCCGCACAGCTCCTACAATGAGCAGTTCTTC.

This clonotype has just a few counts. This sequence joins TRBV9 and TRBJ2-1; D is possibly TRBD1 (5 bases). The germline V gene has CDR1 SGDLS and CDR2 YYNGEE. CDR3 length: 14 amino acids. The V gene lost 4 bases and the J gene lost 8 bases, with 16 bases spanning the gap. The CDR3 reads CASSPAIQGDEQFF. CDR3 DNA: TGTGCCAGCAGCCCCGCAATCCAAGGGGATGAGCAGTTCTTC.

This clonotype was observed many times. This chain uses TRBV20-1 with TRBJ2-1; 7 nucleotides align to TRBD2. CDR1 and CDR2 from the germline V gene are DFQATT and SNEGSKA (reference sequence). Losses at the gene ends were 6 bases for V and 3 bases for J; bases not matched to a gene: 2. This CDR3 has 12 residues. The CDR3 region is CSAKRGYNEQFF. The CDR3, as DNA: TGCAGTGCCAAGCGGGGCTACAATGAGCAGTTCTTC.

In this sample, this clonotype turned up once. This CDR3 fails to terminate in the conserved phenylalanine or tryptophan, so it likely reflects a read error. No DNA is shown, since the ends of the CDR3 on it are uncertain; the CDR3 is the one TCRdb lists. CDR3 loop: CASRSVISYNEPFI. This chain uses TRBV6-2 or TRBV6-3 with TRBJ2-1. Including both end residues, the CDR3 is 14 amino acids long. In germline, CDR1 is MNHEY, CDR2 SVGEGT.

This clonotype was observed many times. The V and J genes are TRBV7-2 and TRBJ1-3; TRBD1 is a possible D gene (5 bases). The CDR3 totals 16 residues. V lost 0 bases, J lost 2 bases, and 11 bases lay in between. Germline CDR1 reads SGHTA; CDR2 reads FQGNSA. In DNA form, the CDR3 reads TGTGCCAGCAGCTTAGCGGCGCCAGGGACTGGAAACACCATATATTTT. Translating gives CASSLAAPGTGNTIYF.

This clonotype was recorded at least ten times. The chain recombines TRBV7-2 with TRBJ2-4; D is undetermined. Looked up from germline, CDR1 is SGHTA and CDR2 is FQGNSA. This CDR3 contains 15 residues. Trimming cost V 5 bases and J 0 bases, with 11 bases left between them. The CDR3 DNA reads as TGTGCCAGCAGCCCCCGGACGGGAGCCAAAAACATTCAGTACTTC. Amino acid sequence: CASSPRTGAKNIQYF.

This clonotype was detected ten times or more. This chain uses TRBV3-1 with TRBJ2-5; 9 bases map to TRBD2. Germline CDR1 and CDR2: LGHDT and YNNKEL (reference sequence). After removal of 2 bases from V and 1 base from J, the junction contained 8 bases not matched to a gene. CDR3 size: 17 residues. DNA for the CDR3: TGTGCCAGCAGCCAAACGGCGCCTAGCGGGGTCCAAGAGACCCAGTACTTC. Its translation is CASSQTAPSGVQETQYF.

The chain recombines TRBV19 with TRBJ1-1; 9 bases align to TRBD1. The germline V gene has CDR1 LNHDA and CDR2 SQIVND (reference sequence). CDR3 length: 14 amino acids. V shed 9 bases, J shed 4 bases, and the junction held 9 bases outside the gene matches. In DNA, the CDR3 is TGTGCCAGCTCGGACAGGGGAATGGGCACTGAAGCTTTCTTT. As protein: CASSDRGMGTEAFF.

Comments on this clonotype: A read error may produce the germline difference seen at one junction end. The chain joins TRBV7-2 to TRBJ2-5, with 11 bases fitting TRBD1. There are 17 residues in the CDR3. Looked up from germline, CDR1 is SGHTA and CDR2 is FQGNSA. CDR3 sequence (DNA): TGCGCCAGGAGCTTTACTCGGACAGGGGGCTTCCAAGAGACCCAGTACTTC. It specifies CARSFTRTGGFQETQYF.

This clonotype was counted at least ten times. The chain uses TRBV25-1 and TRBJ2-7, with TRBD1 matching 9 bases. The CDR3 has 13 residues. Unmatched junction bases numbered 7, after V lost 7 bases and J lost 6 bases. The V gene's germline CDR1 is MGHDK and CDR2 SYGVNS. The CDR3 bases are TGTGCCAGCACCCCGGGACAGGGTCGCGAGCAGTACTTC. It is translated as CASTPGQGREQYF.

This clonotype was found many times. The genes are TRBV18 and TRBJ2-7; D remains ambiguous. Germline V gives CDR1 KGHSH, CDR2 LQKENI. The CDR3 is 14 residues long. Trimming removed 4 bases at V and 2 bases at J, with 12 bases between. CDR3 residues: CASSLSTITYEQYF. The DNA of the CDR3 is TGTGCCAGCTCACTTAGCACAATAACCTACGAGCAGTACTTC.

In the case of this clonotype: A much larger clonotype is one base distant, so this may be a read error. The CDR3 coding sequence is TGTGCCAGCCGCGTCGACCAGCAAAAGACCCAGTACTTC. Translated, it gives CASRVDQQKTQYF. The rearrangement uses TRBV7-2 and TRBJ2-5; D remains ambiguous. CDR3 size: 13 residues. Germline loops: CDR1 SGHTA, CDR2 FQGNSA. V was cut by 8 bases and J by 6 bases, with 16 bases left in between.